One TCR beta chain is described in this entry. The antigen remains unidentified. Repeated repertoire sampling spanned the course of chemoradiotherapy. The data stem from a study of chemoradiotherapy in HPV16-positive cancers. Findings of the study overall: Candidate HPV-specific clones and E7-related TCR motifs grew in tumor during treatment.

Method: immunoSEQ multiplex PCR; TCRdb's copy keeps in-frame clones and lacks some. The sample has approximately 58,000 clones, roughly 90% seen once. CDR1 ENHRY and CDR2 SYGVKD come from the germline V gene. The CDR3 loop spans 16 amino acids. Losses at the gene ends were 0 bases for V and 7 bases for J; bases not matched to a gene: 7. The TCR originated in a human donor with HPV-associated anogenital cancer. This specimen consisted of blood, obtained from a patient who underwent chemoradiotherapy. This sequence joins TRBV10-3 and TRBJ1-5, with 9 bases that match TRBD1. Here the CDR3 reads CAISESTGQGGQPQHF. The DNA for the CDR3 is TGTGCCATCAGTGAGTCGACGGGACAGGGCGGGCAGCCCCAGCATTTT.